These 25 T cell receptor beta chains were sequenced from one sample in a study of cytomegalovirus exposure and HLA in healthy donors listed by TCRdb under 2017. The method behind the library was the immunoSEQ multiplex PCR assay. For the multiplex PCR, a mixture combining 60 forward primers for TCR Vbeta segments and 13 reverse primers for TCR Jbeta segments was used. The table comes from immuneACCESS by way of TCRdb, which keeps in-frame sequences with V and J called. Part of the clones is missing from these tables; in studies checked, under half for an unresolved V gene and the rest for unknown reasons. The sample includes about 250,000 clones, with 80% observed a single time. Together, the top ten hold about 0.28% of the sample. Sequencing used PBMCs. Receptors were obtained from a girl aged 2-10 years in good health and CMV-seronegative.

This rearrangement joins TRBV14 to TRBJ1-1; tentative D call: TRBD1 (5 bases). Germline CDR1 and CDR2: SGHDN and FVKESK. The CDR3 contains 16 residues. V dropped 0 bases and J dropped 5 bases, with 16 bases sitting between them. For the CDR3, the DNA is TGTGCCAGCAGCCAAGATCGGAGGGGCCCTTGGACTGAAGCTTTCTTT. This gives the protein CASSQDRRGPWTEAFF.

This chain connects TRBV2 to TRBJ1-1; D ambiguous. The CDR3 has 14 amino acids. Germline values: CDR1 SNHLY, CDR2 FYNNEI. V was shortened by 1 base and J by 5 bases, with 11 bases between the two germline ends. The CDR3 is CASSEVGGGTEAFF. DNA of the CDR3: TGTGCCAGCAGTGAAGTTGGAGGTGGGACTGAAGCTTTCTTT.

This chain connects TRBV4-2 to TRBJ2-7; possible D gene TRBD2, 8 bases. V was shortened by 4 bases and J by 5 bases, with 21 bases between the two germline ends. This CDR3 comprises 16 residues. Germline assignment: CDR1 LGHNA and CDR2 YNFKEQ. The CDR3 loop is CASSRRGGAGGHEQYF. The DNA of the CDR3 is TGTGCCAGCAGCCGCAGGGGGGGGGCGGGAGGCCACGAGCAGTACTTC.

J is TRBJ2-7 and V is TRBV5-8; D possibly corresponds to TRBD2 (6 bases). In germline, CDR1 is SGHTS, CDR2 YDEGEE. This CDR3 has 11 residues. V was cut by 4 bases and J by 12 bases, with 14 bases left in between. For the CDR3, the DNA is TGTGCCAGCAGCCCGGAGGGAAGACCGTACTTC. It encodes CASSPEGRPYF.

The gene calls are TRBV15 and TRBJ1-5; D is uncertain. The CDR3 is 13 residues long. Germline lookup yields CDR1 LNHNV and CDR2 YYDKDF (reference sequence). V dropped 2 bases and J dropped 9 bases, with 11 bases sitting between them. CDR3: CATSRPDGGPQHF. The CDR3 region has the DNA TGTGCCACCAGCAGACCCGATGGAGGGCCCCAGCATTTT.

The chain carries TRBV7-9 and TRBJ2-7, with 7 bases identical to TRBD1. The V and J ends lost 2 bases and 5 bases, in that order; junction bases with no gene match: 9. This CDR3 region has 15 residues. Germline V gene data show CDR1 as SEHNR and CDR2 as FQNEAQ (reference sequence). CDR3 in amino acids: CASSLSGGRSDEQYF. CDR3 DNA: TGTGCCAGCAGCTTATCAGGGGGAAGGAGTGACGAGCAGTACTTC.

The chain carries TRBV4-2 and TRBJ1-5; 7 bases map to TRBD1. V was clipped by 4 bases and J by 5 bases; unmatched bases: 14. CDR1 is LGHNA and CDR2 is YNFKEQ in the germline V gene. The CDR3 sequence is 17 residues long. The CDR3 DNA is TGTGCCAGCAGCCGTTCTTACAGGGGAACGGAGGATCAGCCCCAGCATTTT. This gives the protein CASSRSYRGTEDQPQHF.

The chain has TRBV7-9 and TRBJ2-2, with 7 bases fitting TRBD1. Germline V lookup: CDR1 SEHNR, CDR2 FQNEAQ (reference sequence). J lost 3 bases, V lost 5 bases, and 6 bases had no gene match. This CDR3 region has 15 residues. As DNA, the CDR3 is TGTGCCAGCAGCCATAACGACAGGGACACCGGGGAGCTGTTTTTT. As protein: CASSHNDRDTGELFF.

The chain joins TRBV28 to TRBJ1-5; D remains unclear. V dropped 3 bases and J dropped 9 bases, with 6 bases sitting between them. Germline V lookup: CDR1 MDHEN, CDR2 SYDVKM. The CDR3 contains 11 residues. The CDR3 region is CASSFSGPQHF. Written as DNA, the CDR3 is TGTGCCAGCAGTTTCTCGGGGCCCCAGCATTTT.

This clone was detected once. V is TRBV10-3 and J is TRBJ2-1; 9 bases are a match to TRBD2. Germline CDR1 reads ENHRY; CDR2 reads SYGVKD. The CDR3 extends over 13 amino acids. V lost 7 bases to trimming and J lost 4 bases; unmatched junction nucleotides: 2. CDR3 sequence: CAIKAGGYNEQFF. In DNA form, the CDR3 reads TGTGCCATCAAAGCGGGGGGATACAATGAGCAGTTCTTC.

This clone was seen just once. The sample holds other DNA sequences that translate to the same CDR3. This chain uses TRBV27 with TRBJ1-5; TRBD1 might be the D (5 bases). The germline gives CDR1 MNHEY, CDR2 SMNVEV (reference sequence). V was clipped by 2 bases and J by 1 base, with 6 bases between them. This CDR3 region has 14 residues. The CDR3 protein is CASSLQGSNQPQHF. The CDR3 nucleotides read TGTGCCAGCAGTTTACAGGGAAGCAATCAGCCCCAGCATTTT.

The chain couples TRBV7-8 to TRBJ2-7; 9 positions match TRBD2. Looked up from germline, CDR1 is SGHVS and CDR2 is FQNEAQ. V was pared by 5 bases and J by 13 bases, with 15 bases of the junction left unmatched. The CDR3 runs to 14 residues. The CDR3 nucleotides are TGTGCCAGCAGCCCGATAATCAAAGCGGGAGGCCAATACTTC. It yields the protein CASSPIIKAGGQYF.

The chain uses TRBV28 and TRBJ2-7; 8 bases fit TRBD1. Germline-derived CDR1 and CDR2 are MDHEN and SYDVKM. There are 16 residues in the CDR3. V lost 0 bases, J lost 7 bases, and 11 bases stayed unmatched. CDR3 DNA sequence: TGTGCCAGCAGTTTATGGCCAAGGACAGGGTGGAGGGAGCAGTACTTC. Translation gives CASSLWPRTGWREQYF.

The chain carries TRBV7-9 and TRBJ2-5, with no clear D. The CDR3 totals 14 residues. CDR1 is SEHNR, CDR2 FQNEAQ, per germline (reference sequence). The V end was cut by 5 bases, the J end by 5 bases, with 15 bases between. The CDR3: CASSRPKTRETQYF. CDR3 nucleotides: TGTGCCAGCAGCCGACCTAAAACGCGGGAGACCCAGTACTTC.

The chain couples TRBV30 to TRBJ2-3; D unclear. The CDR3 is 15 amino acids. Germline V gene lookup returns CDR1 GTSNPN and CDR2 SVGIG (reference sequence). V was trimmed by 0 bases and J by 2 bases, leaving 12 bases between them. The CDR3 coding sequence is TGTGCCTGGAGTGTACTGGTCGGAGTCACAGATACGCAGTATTTT. Translated, it gives CAWSVLVGVTDTQYF.

The rearrangement joins TRBV30 to TRBJ1-2; weak D call: TRBD1 (6 bases). This CDR3 has 15 amino acids. The V gene's germline CDR1 is GTSNPN and CDR2 SVGIG (reference sequence). V dropped 0 bases and J dropped 2 bases, with 13 bases sitting between them. The DNA of the CDR3 is TGTGCCTGGAGTGTAATTTTGACAGGCAACTATGGCTACACCTTC. Protein sequence: CAWSVILTGNYGYTF.

In its sample, this clone was seen a few times. The chain carries TRBV19 and TRBJ2-7; weak D call: TRBD2 (6 bases). CDR3 length: 15 amino acids. The V end was cut by 1 base, the J end by 0 bases, with 10 bases between. CDR1 LNHDA and CDR2 SQIVND come from the germline V gene (reference sequence). CDR3 nucleotide sequence: TGTGCCAGTAGTATAGCCCCGGGGGACTCCTACGAGCAGTACTTC. Translating gives CASSIAPGDSYEQYF.

The V and J genes are TRBV6-5 and TRBJ1-5; possible D gene TRBD1, 6 bases. CDR3 length: 12 residues. CDR1 and CDR2 from the germline V gene are MNHEY and SVGAGI. V lost 4 bases and J 6 bases, leaving 7 bases between the germline ends. CDR3 coding DNA: TGTGCCAGCAGTTTACAGGGTCAGCCCCAGCATTTT. This translates into CASSLQGQPQHF.

The chain couples TRBV2 to TRBJ1-1; 7 nucleotides match TRBD1. The CDR3 spans 11 residues. Germline-derived CDR1 and CDR2 are SNHLY and FYNNEI. With V trimmed by 9 bases and J by 3 bases, 1 base remained unmatched. Written as DNA, the CDR3 is TGTGCCAGACAGGGGTACACTGAAGCTTTCTTT. It encodes CARQGYTEAFF.

The J gene is TRBJ2-7, the V gene TRBV28; TRBD1 matches at 7 bases. Per the germline V gene, CDR1 is MDHEN and CDR2 is SYDVKM. Trimming removed 5 bases from V and 6 bases from J; junction bases left unmatched: 7. The CDR3 is 13 residues long. CDR3 coding DNA: TGTGCCAGCAGTCTCGGACAGGCCCGCGAGCAGTACTTC. It codes for CASSLGQAREQYF.

This clone was observed once. The chain couples TRBV28 to TRBJ1-1; maybe TRBD1 (5 bases). The germline gives CDR1 MDHEN, CDR2 SYDVKM. The CDR3 has 13 residues. V lost 3 bases to trimming and J lost 5 bases, with 10 bases between them. DNA of the CDR3: TGTGCCAGCAGTTTGGCAGGGAGGACTGAAGCTTTCTTT. Its translation is CASSLAGRTEAFF.

This rearrangement joins TRBV28 to TRBJ2-2; no clear D gene. The length of the CDR3 is 11 residues. Germline assignment: CDR1 MDHEN and CDR2 SYDVKM. V was shortened by 6 bases and J by 6 bases, with 5 bases between the two germline ends. The CDR3 here is CASRESGELFF. The CDR3 coding sequence is TGTGCCAGCAGGGAGTCCGGGGAGCTGTTTTTT.

Comment on this clone: One junction end disagrees with the germline gene, perhaps due to a read error. V is TRBV7-9 and J is TRBJ2-1; D might be TRBD2 (6 bases). The CDR3 is made up of 14 amino acids. The V gene's germline CDR1 is SEHNR and CDR2 FQNEAQ (reference sequence). Here the CDR3 DNA reads TGTGCCAGCAGCCCCCGGGACTCCAACAATGAGCAGTTCTTC. Amino acid sequence: CASSPRDSNNEQFF.

V gene TRBV27 combines with J gene TRBJ2-4; possibly TRBD2 for D (6 bases). Per germline, CDR1 MNHEY and CDR2 SMNVEV (reference sequence). This CDR3 comprises 16 residues. V shed 3 bases and J shed 3 bases, with 15 bases lying between them. This CDR3 is CASSLDWGVGKNIQYF. CDR3 bases: TGTGCCAGCAGTTTGGATTGGGGGGTTGGCAAAAACATTCAGTACTTC.

This chain links TRBV9 with TRBJ2-1; 7 bases line up with TRBD2. Unmatched junction bases numbered 10, after V lost 1 base and J lost 0 bases. The CDR3 has 18 amino acids. The V gene's germline CDR1 is SGDLS and CDR2 YYNGEE. CDR3: CASSVYGGWGGSYNEQFF. The CDR3 DNA is TGTGCCAGCAGCGTATATGGGGGGTGGGGGGGCTCCTACAATGAGCAGTTCTTC.